This TCR beta chain is from a study of T cell responses to AZD1222 COVID-19 vaccine (dated by TCRdb to about 2021). Regarding the complete study: A total of about 230 trial participants underwent TCR sequencing, of whom roughly 210 received two doses of AZD1222 and some 25 received two doses of the MenACWY control vaccine. Trial participants were enrolled by age into 18-55, 56-69 and 70-plus year subgroups, with around 150, 28 and 57 TCR-sequenced participants respectively. What the study reported, not specific to this receptor: In the small 56-69-year group, the increase in depth fell short of significance, most likely because of low power. After two AZD1222 doses, both the breadth and the depth of spike-specific TCRs were significantly higher than at day 0 and than in MenACWY recipients. Because no day 14 peak-response samples were available, the repertoires could be characterized only after the peak T cell response. Conclusions about previously exposed vaccinees are limited because only a handful of AZD1222 recipients were SARS-CoV-2 seropositive at baseline. The whole spike protein was spanned by vaccine-associated CD4 TCRs, and dominant responses were seen in regions 160-218 and 743-854. Reportedly, close to half of the unique spike-specific TCRs recognized epitopes lying outside the regions that are mutated in the B.1.351 and B.1.1.7 variants. Participants were mostly white British, with more females than males. The authors suggested clonal diversity may have been underestimated.

The germline ends are 7 bases apart after V is trimmed by 0 bases and J by 5 bases. The germline V gene provides CDR1 KGHSH and CDR2 LQKENI. Measured from the cysteine to the phenylalanine, the CDR3 is 13 residues long. The kept DNA is CDR3 alone, 39 bases in frame from the first base. According to the study, the label for this sample's time point signals: about 28 days (+/-7) after the second vaccine dose. AZD1222 recipients with second doses at about 4 weeks or about 12 weeks were pooled, because spike-specific TCR depth and breadth did not differ between schedules. Vaccinee samples came from UK trials COV001 and COV002, including a single-blind randomized controlled phase 2/3 trial of AZD1222 (ChAdOx1 nCoV-19) in healthy adults. Trial participant PBMC samples were collected at day 0 and day 28 after the second dose for TCRbeta chain sequencing. Points on this clone: Its target antigen remains unknown. No much larger clonotype is one base removed from it; base qualities were not supplied.

The CDR3 regions of human TCRbeta chains were analyzed by immunosequencing. The paper's processing steps were these. TCRs in the repertoires were matched against a reference library of SARS-CoV-2-specific TCRs that had been generated with the MIRA antigen-specificity platform. Breadth meant the fraction of unique TCRs that were SARS-CoV-2-associated, whereas depth meant the fraction of total T cells that were SARS-CoV-2-associated. Each spike-specific TCR was assigned to its reactive spike region and to a CD4 or CD8 class using the MIRA data. Log10-transformed breadth and depth values were compared by one-way ANOVA with Sidak's multiple comparisons tests. TCRdb provides this immuneACCESS table in a form limited to in-frame rearrangements. Some clones are lacking; in checked studies, under half of them reflect an unresolved V gene, and why the rest are absent is not known. That table supplies the V and J calls and clone size; D and trimming were determined from the DNA. This sample has 130,000 to 150,000 clones in its table, and roughly nine tenths of those were observed once. The ten largest make up under 2% of the sample.

The source of this sequence is an adult who received the AZD1222 COVID-19 vaccine. Recombination linked TRBV18 to TRBJ1-1, with the D gene call left open. Material: peripheral blood, obtained 28 days after the second AZD1222 dose. The CDR3 protein is CASSPPGETEAFF. The nucleotide sequence reads as follows: TGTGCCAGCTCACCACCGGGAGAAACTGAAGCTTTCTTT.